The rows below give T cell receptor beta chains drawn from one sample of a study of tumor-infiltrating lymphocytes in primary liver carcinoma. TCRdb fed the multiplex PCR reads into MiXCR, producing one record per CDR3 protein. The data show 60,000 or so distinct CDR3 sequences, around 64% seen once. Material for sequencing was liver tumor tissue from sampling region 2. Every receptor here comes from a man aged 35-49 years with primary liver carcinoma and hepatitis B virus infection. Both conserved end residues are trimmed from each CDR3.

TRBJ2-2 | TRBV12-3/TRBV12-4 | ASRDRQGTTGELF
TRBJ2-2 | TRBV11-2 | ASTLALGGANTGDLF
TRBJ2-2 | TRBV5-6 | ASSLGLGTNTGELF
TRBJ2-7 | TRBV6-5 | ASSRARDTSYDQY
TRBJ2-5 | TRBV6-6 | ASSYQWQEETQH
TRBJ2-1 | TRBV11-2 | TISLELLAGMNEHF
TRBJ1-5 | TRBV6-1 | ATLMDSNSNQSQH
TRBJ2-7 | TRBV6-2/TRBV6-3 | ASSCEVPYKQY
TRBJ2-7 | TRBV6-1 | VSSDVVQTIEYEQY
TRBJ2-2 | TRBV10-3 | AISGIASTGELF
TRBJ2-4 | TRBV28 | DSSLFGTVT
TRBJ2-3 | TRBV29-1 | SVGASGRPDTHY
TRBJ2-7 | TRBV6-6 | ASSYGANGRCEQY
TRBJ2-7 | TRBV5-4 | ATQDRTLSYEQY
TRBJ2-2 | TRBV6-6 | VSSYSISGLANTGELF
TRBJ1-1 | TRBV6-2/TRBV6-3 | ASSPIGTPMIEAF
TRBJ2-5 | TRBV6-5 | VSSYSWDAQGTQY
TRBJ1-1 | TRBV29-1 | SVFRTDINTEAF
TRBJ2-7 | TRBV5-5 | ASSLERHLTRPYEQY
TRBJ2-3 | TRBV6-6 | ASSYPLTGGSGSKTSTDTQY
TRBJ1-4 | TRBV4-2 | ASSRPSTATNEKLF
TRBJ1-2 | TRBV14 | ASGQRYHSQEHYGYT
TRBJ2-2 | TRBV11-2 | ASSFAGLNTGELL
TRBJ2-1 | TRBV12-5 | ASGFSIYNEQF
TRBJ2-7 | TRBV6-5 | ASSYSKGSGYEQY
TRBJ1-2 | TRBV29-1 | SEGGLNYGYT
TRBJ1-6 | TRBV19 | ASSLLQGANSLLH
TRBJ1-4 | TRBV4-3 | ASSRGQGGEKLF
TRBJ2-5 | TRBV11-2 | AGSLVLGSKEIQY
TRBJ2-1 | TRBV5-6 | ASSGTHEQF
TRBJ2-5 | TRBV11-2 | ANSQTPGRGKETQY
TRBJ2-3 | TRBV11-2 | AISPLADDTQY
TRBJ2-1 | TRBV11-2 | ANSSGTGARDEQF
TRBJ2-3 | TRBV11-2 | ASSRSGQLISTVTQY
TRBJ2-7 | TRBV5-1 | ASGFNMDPGGGYEQY
TRBJ2-5 | TRBV29-1 | SVDLPLETQK
- | TRBV7-8 | ASSSRLSGAYNEQY
TRBJ2-7 | TRBV28 | ASSSIAGGRYEQY
TRBJ2-5 | TRBV11-2 | VSNQTPCGGKETQY
TRBJ2-3 | TRBV7-2 | ASSLEGLAGGDDTQY
TRBJ1-1 | TRBV29-1 | GVEDTLSTEAF
TRBJ2-1 | TRBV7-9 | TSSFGQSEQF
TRBJ2-1 | TRBV6-5 | ASTDSGRKSYNEQF
TRBJ2-1 | TRBV11-2 | ASSYNYNEQF
TRBJ2-6 | TRBV4-2 | ASSQETRALTGANVLT
TRBJ1-5 | TRBV6-1 | ASSLQGATKPQH
TRBJ1-6 | TRBV6-5 | ASSLRAVSPLH
TRBJ2-2 | TRBV12-3/TRBV12-4 | GFGTSATGELF
TRBJ2-1 | TRBV28 | ASAPASGINNEQF
TRBJ2-5 | TRBV11-2 | ASSLTVGGSGETQN
TRBJ2-7 | TRBV6-1 | ASSPTGKEYEQY
TRBJ2-7 | TRBV5-5 | TSSHRAGQSDEQY
TRBJ1-1 | TRBV13 | ASSLATGTEAI
TRBJ2-2 | TRBV6-1 | ASSETPEMTTGELF
TRBJ2-7 | TRBV6-6 | PSSYSDEQY